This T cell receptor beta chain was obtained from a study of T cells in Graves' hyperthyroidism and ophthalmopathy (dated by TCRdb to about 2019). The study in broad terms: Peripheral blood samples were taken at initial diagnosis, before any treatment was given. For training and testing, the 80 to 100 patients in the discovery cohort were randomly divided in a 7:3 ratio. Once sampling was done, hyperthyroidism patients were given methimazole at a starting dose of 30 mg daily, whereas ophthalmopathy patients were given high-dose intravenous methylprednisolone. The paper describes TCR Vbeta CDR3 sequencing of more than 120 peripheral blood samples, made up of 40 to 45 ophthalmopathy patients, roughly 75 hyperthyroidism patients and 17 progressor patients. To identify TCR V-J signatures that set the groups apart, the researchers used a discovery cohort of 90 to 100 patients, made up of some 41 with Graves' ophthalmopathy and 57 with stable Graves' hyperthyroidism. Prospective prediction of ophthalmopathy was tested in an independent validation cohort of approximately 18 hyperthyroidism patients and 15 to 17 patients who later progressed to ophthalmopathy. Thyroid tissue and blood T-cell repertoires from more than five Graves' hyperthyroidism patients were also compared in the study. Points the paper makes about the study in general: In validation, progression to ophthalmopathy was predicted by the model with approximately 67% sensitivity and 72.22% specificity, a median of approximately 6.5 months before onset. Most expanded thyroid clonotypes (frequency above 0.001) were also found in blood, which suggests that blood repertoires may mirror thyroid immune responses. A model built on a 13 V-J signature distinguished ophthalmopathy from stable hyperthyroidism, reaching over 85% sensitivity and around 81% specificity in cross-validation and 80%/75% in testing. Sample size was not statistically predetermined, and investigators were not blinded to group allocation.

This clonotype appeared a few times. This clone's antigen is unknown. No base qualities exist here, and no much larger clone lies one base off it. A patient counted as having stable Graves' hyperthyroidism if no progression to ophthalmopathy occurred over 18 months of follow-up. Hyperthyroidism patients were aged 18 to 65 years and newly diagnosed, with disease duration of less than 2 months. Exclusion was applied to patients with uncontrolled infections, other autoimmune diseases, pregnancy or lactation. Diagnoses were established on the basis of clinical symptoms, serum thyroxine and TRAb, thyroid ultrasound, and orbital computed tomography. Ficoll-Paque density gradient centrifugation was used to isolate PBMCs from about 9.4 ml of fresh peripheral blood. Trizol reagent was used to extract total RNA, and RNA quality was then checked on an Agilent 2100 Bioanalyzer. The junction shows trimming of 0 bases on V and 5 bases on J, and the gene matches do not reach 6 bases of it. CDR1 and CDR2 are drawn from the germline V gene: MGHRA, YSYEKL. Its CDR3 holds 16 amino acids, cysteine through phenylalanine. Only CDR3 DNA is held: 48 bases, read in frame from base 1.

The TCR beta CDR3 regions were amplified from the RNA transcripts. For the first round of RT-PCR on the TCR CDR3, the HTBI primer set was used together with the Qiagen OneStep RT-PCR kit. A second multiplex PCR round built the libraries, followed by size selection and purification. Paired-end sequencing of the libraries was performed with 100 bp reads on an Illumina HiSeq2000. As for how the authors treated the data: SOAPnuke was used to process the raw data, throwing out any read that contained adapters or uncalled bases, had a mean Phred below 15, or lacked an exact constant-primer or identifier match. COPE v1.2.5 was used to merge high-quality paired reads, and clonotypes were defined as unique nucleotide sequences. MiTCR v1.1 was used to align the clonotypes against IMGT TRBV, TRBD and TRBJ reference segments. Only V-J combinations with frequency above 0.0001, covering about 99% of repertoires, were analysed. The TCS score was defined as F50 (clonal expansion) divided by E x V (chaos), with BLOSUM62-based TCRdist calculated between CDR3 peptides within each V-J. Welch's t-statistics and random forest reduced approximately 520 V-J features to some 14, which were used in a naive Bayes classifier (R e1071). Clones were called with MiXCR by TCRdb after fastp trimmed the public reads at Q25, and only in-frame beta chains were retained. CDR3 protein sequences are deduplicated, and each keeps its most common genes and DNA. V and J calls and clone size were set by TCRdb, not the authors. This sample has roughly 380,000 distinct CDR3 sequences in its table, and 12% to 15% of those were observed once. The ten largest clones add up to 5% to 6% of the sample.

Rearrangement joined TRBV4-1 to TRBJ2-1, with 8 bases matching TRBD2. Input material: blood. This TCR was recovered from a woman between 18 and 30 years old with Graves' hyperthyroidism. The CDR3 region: CASSQDPGLGDNEQFF. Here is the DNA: TGCGCCAGCAGCCAAGACCCGGGACTAGGGGACAATGAGCAGTTCTTC.